This is a list of T cell receptor beta chains from one sample in a study of vaccination effects on CD4 cells after COVID-19. Sequenced by immunoSEQ multiplex PCR; TCRdb stores in-frame clones only, minus some. The profile shows 67,000 or so clones, around three quarters of them singletons. No antigens are known for them. The starting material was CD4+ T cells from PBMCs cultured with HCoV-OC43 spike peptides, obtained before COVID-19 vaccination. The receptors originated from a human donor who received a COVID-19 vaccine. The CDR3 runs from the conserved cysteine through the conserved F or W. D genes are given only for firm matches. Rows give clone size only sometimes, using once, few, many, or a class for an expanded clone.

abundance	d_gene	v_gene	j_gene	len	CDR3aa	CDR3nt
-	-	TRBV6-2/TRBV6-3	TRBJ1-5	13	CASSWDPNQPQHF	TGTGCCAGCAGCTGGGACCCCAATCAGCCCCAGCATTTT
-	-	TRBV5-1	TRBJ2-5	13	CASSYTSTETQYF	TGCGCCAGCAGCTATACTAGCACGGAGACCCAGTACTTC
-	-	TRBV5-4	TRBJ1-3	15	CASSFPSALGNTIYF	TGTGCCAGCAGCTTTCCAAGCGCCCTCGGAAACACCATATATTTT
-	-	TRBV15	TRBJ2-1	14	CATSRSGLNNEQFF	TGTGCCACCAGCAGATCAGGACTGAACAATGAGCAGTTCTTC
-	-	TRBV19	TRBJ2-5	14	CASSIALGVETQYF	TGTGCCAGTAGTATCGCCCTGGGGGTCGAGACCCAGTACTTC
-	-	TRBV15	TRBJ2-3	15	CATSKRTEGSDTQYF	TGTGCCACCAGCAAAAGGACAGAAGGGTCCGATACGCAGTATTTT
few	TRBD2	TRBV19	TRBJ2-1	16	CASRLAGGYLYNEQFF	TGTGCCAGTCGCCTAGCGGGGGGGTATCTCTACAATGAGCAGTTCTTC
-	-	TRBV19	TRBJ1-5	18	CASSPLRRGGGGHQPQHF	TGTGCCAGTAGTCCGCTGCGGCGTGGGGGAGGTGGCCATCAGCCCCAGCATTTT
-	TRBD1	TRBV7-3	TRBJ1-2	13	CASSFRQGHGYTF	TGTGCCAGCAGCTTTCGACAGGGCCATGGCTACACCTTC
-	-	TRBV6-1	TRBJ1-1	15	CASSEGGGWNTEAFF	TGTGCCAGCAGTGAAGGGGGCGGGTGGAACACTGAAGCTTTCTTT
-	-	TRBV7-3	TRBJ2-1	16	CASSLIPQRGSNEQFF	TGTGCCAGCAGCTTAATACCACAGCGCGGGTCCAATGAGCAGTTCTTC
-	TRBD2	TRBV7-3	TRBJ2-2	16	CASSSAPGLGTGELFF	TGTGCCAGCAGCTCGGCCCCGGGACTAGGTACCGGGGAGCTGTTTTTT
-	TRBD2	TRBV5-1	TRBJ2-1	15	CASRNIAGGLNEQFF	TGCGCCAGCAGGAATATAGCGGGGGGGCTAAATGAGCAGTTCTTC
-	TRBD2	TRBV4-1	TRBJ2-5	18	CASSQAPPSGGNQETQYF	TGCGCCAGCAGCCAAGCCCCTCCTAGCGGGGGCAACCAAGAGACCCAGTACTTC
-	-	TRBV7-3	TRBJ2-1	14	CASSLTGTYNEQFF	TGTGCCAGCAGCTTGACAGGAACCTACAATGAGCAGTTCTTC
-	TRBD2	TRBV5-1	TRBJ2-2	15	CASERTSGGVGELFF	TGCGCCAGCGAGCGGACTAGCGGGGGGGTCGGGGAGCTGTTTTTT
-	TRBD2	TRBV5-1	TRBJ2-5	16	CASSWKLAGVRETQYF	TGCGCCAGCAGCTGGAAACTAGCGGGGGTACGGGAGACCCAGTACTTC
-	-	TRBV11-2	TRBJ1-6	15	CASSLILGHNSPLHF	TGTGCCAGCAGCTTAATTCTAGGACACAATTCACCCCTCCACTTT
few	-	TRBV12-3/TRBV12-4	TRBJ2-2	12	CASSGDDGELFF	TGTGCCAGCAGTGGGGACGACGGGGAGCTGTTTTTT
-	-	TRBV20-1	TRBJ2-3	15	CSASRVDFGPDTQYF	-
-	-	TRBV5-1	TRBJ2-2	15	CASSLYDRNTGELFF	TGCGCCAGCAGCTTGTACGACAGAAACACCGGGGAGCTGTTTTTT
-	-	TRBV5-5	TRBJ1-1	15	CASSFVAGMNTEAFF	TGTGCCAGCAGCTTTGTCGCCGGCATGAACACTGAAGCTTTCTTT
-	-	TRBV6-6	TRBJ2-3	14	CASSHPRGTDTQYF	TGTGCCAGCAGTCACCCCCGGGGTACAGATACGCAGTATTTT
-	-	TRBV11-2	TRBJ1-1	13	CASSLDKNTEAFF	TGTGCCAGCAGCTTAGACAAGAACACTGAAGCTTTCTTT
-	-	TRBV19	TRBJ1-1	13	CASTGQPGTEAFF	TGTGCCAGTACTGGACAGCCGGGCACTGAAGCTTTCTTT
-	-	TRBV7-3	TRBJ2-1	13	CASAEGSYNEQFF	TGTGCCAGCGCGGAGGGCTCCTACAATGAGCAGTTCTTC
-	-	TRBV6-1	TRBJ1-2	13	CASSEQGGYGYTF	TGTGCCAGCAGTGAACAGGGAGGCTATGGCTACACCTTC
-	TRBD2	TRBV29-1	TRBJ2-1	17	CSVGTSGGLGSYNEQFF	TGCAGCGTCGGGACTAGCGGGGGACTTGGGTCCTACAATGAGCAGTTCTTC
-	TRBD1	TRBV2	TRBJ1-3	15	CASRGGQVSGNTIYF	TGTGCCAGCAGGGGAGGACAGGTCTCTGGAAACACCATATATTTT
-	-	TRBV25-1	TRBJ1-3	15	CASSPTDTPGNTIYF	TGTGCCAGCAGTCCTACCGACACCCCTGGAAACACCATATATTTT
-	-	TRBV5-6	TRBJ2-1	15	CASSLGDRTYNEQFF	TGTGCCAGCAGCTTGGGTGACAGAACCTACAATGAGCAGTTCTTC
once	-	TRBV4-1	TRBJ2-5	14	CASSLRTGEGTQYF	TGCGCCAGCAGTCTAAGGACTGGCGAGGGGACCCAGTACTTC
-	TRBD1	TRBV3-1/TRBV3-2	TRBJ1-4	13	CASSLRSDRELFF	TGTGCCAGCAGCCTAAGAAGCGACAGGGAACTGTTTTTT
-	-	TRBV24-1	TRBJ1-1	14	CANDPGTEEGEAFF	TGTGCCAACGACCCGGGGACTGAGGAAGGGGAAGCTTTCTTT
-	-	TRBV4-1	TRBJ1-2	15	CASSQDTTRNYGYTF	TGCGCCAGCAGCCAAGATACGACCAGAAACTATGGCTACACCTTC
-	-	TRBV19	TRBJ1-1	19	CASSIQVPGTKGMNTEAFF	TGTGCCAGTAGTATTCAGGTCCCAGGCACCAAGGGAATGAACACTGAAGCTTTCTTT
-	TRBD1	TRBV28	TRBJ1-4	16	CASSLGQGPRNEKLFF	TGTGCCAGCAGTTTAGGACAGGGACCACGTAATGAAAAACTGTTTTTT
few	-	TRBV12-3/TRBV12-4	TRBJ2-1	13	CASSSELYVEQFF	TGTGCCAGCAGTTCCGAACTATATGTGGAGCAGTTCTTC
-	-	TRBV7-2	TRBJ1-1	19	CASSSKQGLGFPGGTEAFF	TGTGCCAGCAGCTCAAAACAGGGTTTGGGTTTTCCTGGTGGCACTGAAGCTTTCTTT
-	-	TRBV13	TRBJ2-2	19	CASSVSGPASDLATGELFF	TGTGCCAGCAGCGTCTCGGGCCCAGCTAGCGACCTGGCCACCGGGGAGCTGTTTTTT
-	-	TRBV13	TRBJ1-2	15	CASSRRGGPTYGYTF	TGTGCCAGCAGCCGACGGGGGGGTCCCACATATGGCTACACCTTC
-	-	TRBV2	TRBJ2-4	12	CASMRGQNIQYF	TGTGCCAGCATGAGGGGCCAGAACATTCAGTACTTC
-	-	TRBV6-6	TRBJ2-3	13	CASSYSHTDTQYF	TGTGCCAGCAGTTATTCACACACAGATACGCAGTATTTT
-	TRBD1	TRBV18	TRBJ2-1	16	CASSPHGQGAYNEQFF	TGTGCCAGCTCACCCCACGGACAGGGGGCCTACAATGAGCAGTTCTTC
-	TRBD1	TRBV5-5	TRBJ1-2	15	CASSLDGRGRNGYTF	TGTGCCAGCAGCTTGGATGGCAGGGGGCGGAATGGCTACACCTTC
-	TRBD1	TRBV29-1	TRBJ2-5	13	CSVEPGGEETQYF	TGCAGCGTTGAACCAGGGGGAGAAGAGACCCAGTACTTC
-	-	TRBV7-6	TRBJ2-3	15	CASSLGRKSTDTQYF	TGTGCCAGCAGCCTAGGAAGAAAAAGCACAGATACGCAGTATTTT
-	TRBD1	TRBV20-1	TRBJ2-1	15	CSASSWDRVDNEQFF	TGCAGTGCTAGTAGCTGGGACAGGGTCGACAATGAGCAGTTCTTC
-	-	TRBV3-1/TRBV3-2	TRBJ2-3	16	CASSQRSGADTDTQYF	TGTGCCAGCAGCCAACGTAGCGGAGCTGACACAGATACGCAGTATTTT
-	-	TRBV18	TRBJ2-1	14	CASSARTADGEQFF	TGTGCCAGCTCAGCCCGGACGGCAGACGGTGAGCAGTTCTTC
-	-	TRBV7-8	TRBJ2-1	15	CASSLTHGSYNEQFF	TGTGCCAGCAGCTTAACCCATGGGTCCTACAATGAGCAGTTCTTC
once	TRBD2	TRBV2	TRBJ2-5	18	CASSEALTSGGAGETQYF	TGTGCCAGCAGTGAAGCCCTGACTAGCGGGGGGGCGGGAGAGACCCAGTACTTC
-	-	TRBV12-2	TRBJ2-1	18	CASRLRTSGDVVYNEQFF	TGTGCAAGTCGCTTAAGAACTAGCGGCGACGTAGTTTACAATGAGCAGTTCTTC
few	-	TRBV5-1	TRBJ1-6	16	CASSKEVGRLDSPLHF	TGCGCCAGCAGCAAGGAGGTGGGCAGATTGGATTCACCCCTCCACTTT
-	TRBD2	TRBV11-2	TRBJ2-1	15	CASSKLAGGYNEQFF	TGTGCCAGCAGCAAACTAGCGGGGGGCTACAATGAGCAGTTCTTC
-	TRBD1	TRBV5-1	TRBJ1-2	14	CASSERQGADGYTF	TGCGCCAGCAGCGAACGACAGGGGGCAGATGGCTACACCTTC
once	-	TRBV6-6	TRBJ1-2	13	CASSSERAYGYTF	TGTGCCAGCAGCTCAGAGAGAGCCTATGGCTACACCTTC
-	TRBD1	TRBV2	TRBJ1-5	15	CASGGGTGANQPQHF	TGTGCCAGCGGGGGGGGGACAGGGGCCAATCAGCCCCAGCATTTT
-	-	TRBV19	TRBJ2-3	13	CASKDGSTDTQYF	TGTGCCAGTAAAGACGGAAGCACAGATACGCAGTATTTT